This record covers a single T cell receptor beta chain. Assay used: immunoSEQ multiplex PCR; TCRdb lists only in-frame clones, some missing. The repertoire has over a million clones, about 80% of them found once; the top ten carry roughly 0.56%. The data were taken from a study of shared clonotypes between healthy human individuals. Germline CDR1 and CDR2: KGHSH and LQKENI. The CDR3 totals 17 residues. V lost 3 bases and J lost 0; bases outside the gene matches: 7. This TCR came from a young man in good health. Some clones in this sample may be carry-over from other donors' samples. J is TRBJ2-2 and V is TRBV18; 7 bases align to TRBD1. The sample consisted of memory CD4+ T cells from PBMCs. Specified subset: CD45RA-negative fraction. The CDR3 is CASSPVLGTANTGELFF. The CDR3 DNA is TGTGCCAGCTCACCCGTCCTCGGGACAGCGAACACCGGGGAGCTGTTTTTT.